One and the same sample provided the 25 T cell receptor beta chains below, sequenced in a study of blood T cell repertoires in COVID-19. The method was immunoSEQ multiplex PCR; TCRdb's version includes in-frame clones alone and lacks a portion of them. In the table there are 130,000 or so clones, around 83% of which are singletons. The specimen was peripheral blood. Receptors were obtained from a human donor in a cohort sampled during active COVID-19.

V and J are TRBV9 and TRBJ1-6; a weak D match, TRBD1 (5 bases). From germline, CDR1 is SGDLS and CDR2 YYNGEE. The CDR3 runs 17 residues. The V gene lost 0 bases and the J gene lost 14 bases, with 24 bases spanning the gap. The CDR3 loop is CASSVGVDMLLEGTLHF. The CDR3 DNA sequence: TGTGCCAGCAGCGTAGGCGTCGACATGCTGCTGGAGGGGACCCTCCACTTT.

This chain connects TRBV11-3 to TRBJ2-6; no firm D call. Trimming removed 7 bases at V and 0 bases at J, with 7 bases between. Germline CDR1 SGHNT, CDR2 YENEEA. This CDR3 comprises 14 residues. CDR3 DNA: TGTGCCAGCACCTTTCGCTCTGGGGCCAACGTCCTGACTTTC. It yields the protein CASTFRSGANVLTF.

V usage is TRBV11-2 and J usage is TRBJ1-1; TRBD1 matches at 7 bases. There are 15 residues in the CDR3. Germline CDR1 and CDR2: SGHAT and FQNNGV. Trimming cost V 1 base and J 1 base; bases outside gene matches: 3. This chain's CDR3 is CASSLGRGWNTEAFF. The CDR3 DNA reads as TGTGCCAGCAGCTTAGGCAGGGGGTGGAACACTGAAGCTTTCTTT.

This chain joins TRBV11-2 and TRBJ2-1, with 8 nucleotides matching TRBD2. Germline V lookup: CDR1 SGHAT, CDR2 FQNNGV. This CDR3 region has 16 residues. Unmatched junction bases numbered 13, after V lost 4 bases and J lost 8 bases. CDR3 nucleotide sequence: TGTGCCAGCAGCTCTCCGGGGGGGGAGGATTTCTATGAGCAGTTCTTC. It codes for CASSSPGGEDFYEQFF.

This clone was counted a few times. V is TRBV5-4 and J is TRBJ2-1; TRBD2 matches at 8 bases. This CDR3 is 16 amino acids long. With 4 bases clipped from V and 7 bases from J, the junction kept 13 bases outside the gene matches. CDR1 is SGHNT and CDR2 is YYREEE in the germline V gene (reference sequence). As DNA, the CDR3 is TGTGCCAGCAGCCCCATGTTGGCGGGAGGAAGAAATGAGCAGTTCTTC. Protein: CASSPMLAGGRNEQFF.

The chain recombines TRBV21-1 with TRBJ2-5; the DNA was not compared with TRBD1, the D call given in the table. TRBV21-1 is listed as a pseudogene. The CDR3 totals 15 residues. CDR3 nucleotide sequence: TGTGCCAGCAGCAAAAAGTTGACAGATCAAGAGACCCAGTACTTC. Protein product: CASSKKLTDQETQYF.

The table lists this clone with a count of one. J is TRBJ1-1 and V is TRBV29-1; tentative D call: TRBD1 (5 bases). The CDR3 is 11 amino acids. The V end was cut by 7 bases, the J end by 5 bases, with 11 bases between. Germline CDR1 and CDR2: SQVTM and ANQGSEA. Here the CDR3 reads CSADSYTEAFF. The CDR3 DNA reads TGCAGCGCTGACAGTTATACTGAAGCTTTCTTT. The variable domain in full, completed from reference TRBV29-1 and TRBJ1-1, reads SAVISQKPSRDICQRGTSLTIQCQVDSQVTMMFWYRQQPGQSLTLIATANQGSEATYESGFVIDKFPISRPNLTFSTLTVSNMSPEDSSIYLCSADSYTEAFFGQGTRLTVV.

The chain combines TRBV6-2 or TRBV6-3 with TRBJ1-1, with D perhaps TRBD1 (6 bases). Between the trimmed V and J ends, which lost 6 bases and 5 bases, there was a span of 13 bases. CDR3 length: 13 residues. CDR1 and CDR2 (germline): MNHEY, SVGEGT. The CDR3 loop reads CASSYTGNTEAFF. As DNA, the CDR3 is TGTGCCAGCAGCTATACAGGGAATACTGAAGCTTTCTTT.

This chain uses TRBV7-2 with TRBJ1-1; D is perhaps TRBD1 (5 bases). Trimming cost V 2 bases and J 7 bases, with 8 bases left between them. The V gene's germline CDR1 is SGHTA and CDR2 FQGNSA. CDR3 length equals 12 residues. The CDR3 bases are TGTGCCAGCAGCTTACGACAGCTTGAAGCTTTCTTT. Residues: CASSLRQLEAFF.

There are a few counts of this clone. The chain combines TRBV11-2 with TRBJ1-3, with 9 nucleotides matching TRBD1. The germline V gene encodes CDR1 SGHAT and CDR2 FQNNGV. Trimming at V came to 0 bases and at J to 2 bases, leaving 5 bases not matched to a gene. The CDR3 loop spans 17 amino acids. The CDR3 sequence is CASSLDPQGAAGNTIYF. Written as DNA, the CDR3 is TGTGCCAGCAGCTTAGATCCACAGGGGGCAGCTGGAAACACCATATATTTT.

The V gene is TRBV27, the J gene TRBJ1-6, with no clear D. The CDR3 length is 12 residues. Germline-derived CDR1 and CDR2 are MNHEY and SMNVEV (reference sequence). V gave up 6 bases and J gave up 7 bases, with 7 bases separating them. The CDR3 loop is CASRLRNSPLHF. CDR3 nucleotides: TGTGCCAGCAGATTGAGAAATTCACCCCTCCACTTT.

The chain employs TRBV7-2 and TRBJ2-2; 15 bases map to TRBD2. Trimming removed 6 bases from V and 0 bases from J; junction bases left unmatched: 5. CDR1 SGHTA and CDR2 FQGNSA come from the germline V gene. CDR3 size: 18 residues. The CDR3 sequence: CASRAGLAGGSNTGELFF. In DNA form, the CDR3 reads TGTGCCAGCAGGGCGGGACTAGCGGGGGGATCGAACACCGGGGAGCTGTTTTTT.

V and J are TRBV28 and TRBJ1-2, with a tentative D call TRBD1 (5 bases). The CDR3 totals 13 residues. V was shortened by 2 bases and J by 7 bases, with 11 bases between the two germline ends. Germline values: CDR1 MDHEN, CDR2 SYDVKM. The CDR3, as DNA: TGTGCCAGCAGTTTACAGGGCTTAGGTGGCTACACCTTC. This gives the protein CASSLQGLGGYTF.

The J gene is TRBJ2-4, the V gene TRBV19, with D perhaps matching TRBD1 (5 bases). The germline V gene encodes CDR1 LNHDA and CDR2 SQIVND (reference sequence). CDR3 length equals 13 residues. V lost 10 bases to trimming and J lost 12 bases, with 22 bases between them. The CDR3 sequence: CATSPQGPESQYF. CDR3 sequence (DNA): TGTGCCACATCCCCGCAGGGTCCGGAGAGTCAGTACTTC.

This chain uses TRBV7-3 with TRBJ2-1, with D maybe TRBD2 (6 bases). The CDR3 is made up of 14 amino acids. Between the trimmed V and J ends, which lost 2 bases and 5 bases, there was a span of 10 bases. Germline CDR1 reads SGHTA; CDR2 reads FQGTGA. The CDR3: CASSLLAPDNEQFF. The CDR3 DNA reads TGTGCCAGCAGCTTACTAGCGCCTGACAATGAGCAGTTCTTC.

The chain employs TRBV4-3 and TRBJ2-5; weak D call: TRBD2 (5 bases). CDR1 and CDR2 from the germline V gene are LGHNA and YSLEER. This CDR3 comprises 15 residues. The V gene lost 0 bases and the J gene lost 1 base, with 9 bases spanning the gap. As DNA, the CDR3 is TGCGCCAGCAGCCAAGATCTAGCCCTCCAAGAGACCCAGTACTTC. Its protein is CASSQDLALQETQYF.

For this clone: An end of the junction differs from the germline gene, which may be a read error. This rearrangement joins TRBV3-1 (or the pseudogene TRBV3-2) to TRBJ2-1; 13 bases match TRBD2. The CDR3 totals 14 residues. Germline V lookup: CDR1 LGHDT, CDR2 YNNKEL (reference sequence). CDR3 bases: TGTGCCAGCAGCCAGGATGGGACTAGCGGGATTGGGATCTTC. It yields the protein CASSQDGTSGIGIF.

The genes are TRBV5-6 and TRBJ2-3; 13 bases map to TRBD2. The V segment lost 6 bases and the J segment 3 bases; nucleotides outside the gene matches: 4. CDR3 length equals 15 residues. Germline lookup yields CDR1 SGHDT and CDR2 YYEEEE. In DNA form, the CDR3 reads TGTGCCAGCACCTGGACTAGCGGGAGTACAGATACGCAGTATTTT. Protein sequence: CASTWTSGSTDTQYF.

The chain carries TRBV27 and TRBJ1-1, with D unresolved. The germline V gene encodes CDR1 MNHEY and CDR2 SMNVEV (reference sequence). This CDR3 is 11 amino acids long. Trimming stripped 8 bases from V and 4 bases from J, with 8 bases between. The CDR3 sequence is CASRRGTEAFF. The CDR3 DNA is TGTGCCAGCCGAAGAGGCACTGAAGCTTTCTTT.

V gene TRBV7-2 combines with J gene TRBJ2-4, with TRBD2 matching over 11 bases. After removal of 5 bases from V and 0 bases from J, the junction contained 9 bases not matched to a gene. The CDR3 has 18 residues. Per germline, CDR1 SGHTA and CDR2 FQGNSA. DNA for the CDR3: TGTGCCAGCAGCCCAACGGGACTAGCGGCCGTAGCCAAAAACATTCAGTACTTC. As protein: CASSPTGLAAVAKNIQYF.

The rearrangement uses TRBV6-4 and TRBJ1-5; D unclear. The CDR3 extends over 16 amino acids. Deletions cut 1 base from V and 0 bases from J, with 10 bases between. Germline V gives CDR1 MRHNA, CDR2 SNTAGT. The chain's CDR3 is CASSDLGVNSNQPQHF. CDR3 nucleotides: TGTGCCAGCAGTGACTTGGGCGTTAATAGCAATCAGCCCCAGCATTTT.

This sequence joins TRBV7-9 and TRBJ1-3; D is perhaps TRBD1 (6 bases). The CDR3 consists of 16 residues. Trimming removed 5 bases from V and 4 bases from J, with 18 bases in between. Germline CDR1 SEHNR, CDR2 FQNEAQ (reference sequence). CDR3 sequence: CASSPTTGLVGNTIYF. Written as DNA, the CDR3 is TGTGCCAGCAGCCCGACGACAGGTTTAGTCGGAAACACCATATATTTT.

The chain recombines TRBV14 with TRBJ2-7; 7 bases map to TRBD1. V shed 0 bases and J 6 bases; nucleotides not matched to a gene: 11. In germline, CDR1 is SGHDN, CDR2 FVKESK. The CDR3 totals 16 residues. DNA of the CDR3: TGTGCCAGCAGCCAAGATTCCGGGCTAAGGGGGCTCGAGCAGTACTTC. Its protein is CASSQDSGLRGLEQYF.

This sequence joins TRBV18 and TRBJ1-2; 7 bases fit TRBD1. The CDR3 has 16 residues. Germline loops: CDR1 KGHSH, CDR2 LQKENI. V lost 1 base to trimming and J lost 3 bases; unmatched junction nucleotides: 8. The CDR3 reads CASSPRIDRDYYGYTF. The CDR3 DNA is TGTGCCAGCTCACCACGTATAGACAGGGACTACTATGGCTACACCTTC.

The chain joins TRBV7-8 to TRBJ1-1; 7 nucleotides agree with TRBD1. J gave up 4 bases and V 0 bases, and 14 bases lay outside the gene matches. CDR1 and CDR2 from the germline V gene are SGHVS and FQNEAQ. The CDR3 extends over 18 amino acids. CDR3 sequence: CASSLAYSGQAGPTEAFF. CDR3 coding DNA: TGTGCCAGCAGCTTAGCGTACTCCGGACAGGCGGGCCCCACTGAAGCTTTCTTT. The full variable domain, completed using reference TRBV7-8 and TRBJ1-1, is GAGVSQSPRYKVAKRGQDVALRCDPISGHVSLFWYQQALGQGPEFLTYFQNEAQLDKSGLPSDRFFAERPEGSVSTLKIQRTQQEDSAVYLCASSLAYSGQAGPTEAFFGQGTRLTVV.